Given below is one T cell receptor (beta chain) in context. The antigen remains unidentified. Primed by a sample-barcoded 5' primer and a J-beta primer mix, a second PCR proceeded for about 6 to 12 cycles. Carrying 12 random nucleotides, a template-switch adaptor labeled each individual cDNA molecule. A single record per CDR3 protein comes from TCRdb applying MiXCR to the 5' RACE reads. This table holds 1.5 million to 2 million distinct CDR3 sequences, 28% found once. This sample stems from a study of blood T cells in healthy people across ages. General observations from the study: More naive CD4+ cells and higher diversity marked long-lived donors relative to aged donors. Strong correlation existed between TCR beta diversity and naive T cell percentage. A roughly linear fall in TCR beta diversity per million T cells was seen with increasing age.

V dropped 8 bases and J dropped 4 bases, with 7 bases sitting between them. Germline CDR1 reads SEHNR; CDR2 reads FQNEAQ (reference sequence). This CDR3 is built from 11 residues. Specimen: blood. The clonotype comes from a woman in her 30s in good health. The chain combines TRBV7-9 with TRBJ2-3; D remains unclear. CDR3 in DNA: TGTGCCAGCGCCCGGGCAGATACGCAGTATTTT. Translation: CASARADTQYF.